Listed below are T cell receptor beta chains from one sample, sequenced in a study of cytomegalovirus exposure and HLA in healthy donors. Method: immunoSEQ multiplex PCR; TCRdb's copy keeps in-frame clones and lacks some. The sample records fewer than 180,000 clones, roughly 77% being singletons. Sequencing used PBMCs. Receptors were obtained from a human donor in good health. The CDR3 runs from the conserved cysteine through the conserved F or W. A D gene is named only where the DNA matches it firmly. For some rows the clone size is stated as once, few or many, or as a class when expanded; others skip it.

len: 16; d_gene: TRBD2; v_gene: TRBV25-1; j_gene: TRBJ2-1; abundance: -; CDR3nt: TGTGCCAGCAGTGAATATGGCGGGGGGGGTTACAATGAGCAGTTCTTC; CDR3aa: CASSEYGGGGYNEQFF
len: 16; d_gene: -; v_gene: TRBV7-9; j_gene: TRBJ2-1; abundance: -; CDR3nt: TGTGCCAGCAGCTTAGCGGCCAGGTTCTCCTACAATGAGCAGTTCTTC; CDR3aa: CASSLAARFSYNEQFF
len: 15; d_gene: -; v_gene: TRBV6-4; j_gene: TRBJ2-1; abundance: -; CDR3nt: TGTGCCAGCAGTGAATCTTGGAAGAGGAGGAATGAGCAGTTCTTC; CDR3aa: CASSESWKRRNEQFF
len: 13; d_gene: TRBD1; v_gene: TRBV6-1; j_gene: TRBJ2-7; abundance: once; CDR3nt: TGTGCCAGCGTACTGGGACAGGCAGGCGAGCAGTACTTC; CDR3aa: CASVLGQAGEQYF
len: 15; d_gene: TRBD1; v_gene: TRBV6-1; j_gene: TRBJ1-1; abundance: once; CDR3nt: TGTGCCAGCAGTTCCGGGACAGCCATGAACACTGAAGCTTTCTTT; CDR3aa: CASSSGTAMNTEAFF
len: 16; d_gene: TRBD1; v_gene: TRBV9; j_gene: TRBJ2-2; abundance: -; CDR3nt: TGTGCCAGCAGCGAACCAGGGGGACAGACAACCGGGGAGCTGTTTTTT; CDR3aa: CASSEPGGQTTGELFF
len: 14; d_gene: TRBD1; v_gene: TRBV7-9; j_gene: TRBJ1-6; abundance: -; CDR3nt: TGTGCCAGCACCACAGGGGGCTTTAGTTCACCCCTCCACTTT; CDR3aa: CASTTGGFSSPLHF
len: 15; d_gene: -; v_gene: TRBV19; j_gene: TRBJ1-6; abundance: -; CDR3nt: TGTGCCAGTAGTTCAGACCCGGGATTGAATTCACCCCTCCACTTT; CDR3aa: CASSSDPGLNSPLHF
len: 15; d_gene: TRBD2; v_gene: TRBV28; j_gene: TRBJ2-7; abundance: -; CDR3nt: TGTGCCAGCAGTGGGCCTAGCGGGGGGCACTACGAGCAGTACTTC; CDR3aa: CASSGPSGGHYEQYF
len: 13; d_gene: -; v_gene: TRBV11-2; j_gene: TRBJ2-7; abundance: -; CDR3nt: TGTGCCAGCAGCTCTGGACAGACCTACGAGCAGTACTTC; CDR3aa: CASSSGQTYEQYF
len: 16; d_gene: -; v_gene: TRBV27; j_gene: TRBJ2-5; abundance: -; CDR3nt: TGTGCCAGCAGTTTCGCGAGAGGGGGAGGGGAGGAGACCCAGTACTTC; CDR3aa: CASSFARGGGEETQYF
len: 17; d_gene: TRBD2; v_gene: TRBV4-1; j_gene: TRBJ2-3; abundance: -; CDR3nt: TGCGCCAGCAGCCAAGACATAGCGGGCACTAGCACAGATACGCAGTATTTT; CDR3aa: CASSQDIAGTSTDTQYF
len: 14; d_gene: TRBD1; v_gene: TRBV6-5; j_gene: TRBJ1-4; abundance: -; CDR3nt: TGTGCCAGCAGTCACGACAGGGGTAATGAAAAACTGTTTTTT; CDR3aa: CASSHDRGNEKLFF
len: 11; d_gene: -; v_gene: TRBV28; j_gene: TRBJ2-5; abundance: -; CDR3nt: TGTGCCTCCCGGGATCAAGAGACCCAGTACTTC; CDR3aa: CASRDQETQYF
len: 16; d_gene: -; v_gene: TRBV18; j_gene: TRBJ1-3; abundance: -; CDR3nt: TGTGCCAGCTCACCACTCTTTCGGGAGGCTGGAAACACCATATATTTT; CDR3aa: CASSPLFREAGNTIYF
len: 14; d_gene: TRBD1; v_gene: TRBV13; j_gene: TRBJ2-7; abundance: -; CDR3nt: TGTGCCAGCAGCATCCGGGACAGGGTCTACGAGCAGTACTTC; CDR3aa: CASSIRDRVYEQYF
len: 15; d_gene: -; v_gene: TRBV6-1; j_gene: TRBJ2-6; abundance: once; CDR3nt: TGTGCCAGCAGTGAGACTAGGGCTGGGGCCAACGTCCTGACTTTC; CDR3aa: CASSETRAGANVLTF
len: 14; d_gene: -; v_gene: TRBV7-2; j_gene: TRBJ1-2; abundance: -; CDR3nt: TGTGCCAGCAGCTTAGTGGCAGGGTATGATGGCTACACCTTC; CDR3aa: CASSLVAGYDGYTF
len: 12; d_gene: TRBD1; v_gene: TRBV29-1; j_gene: TRBJ2-5; abundance: -; CDR3nt: TGCAGCGGGGACAGTTTTTGTCAGACCCAGTACTTC; CDR3aa: CSGDSFCQTQYF
len: 14; d_gene: TRBD2; v_gene: TRBV2; j_gene: TRBJ2-1; abundance: -; CDR3nt: TGTGCCAGCAGTGATATGGGACTAGCGGGATTTCAGTTCTTC; CDR3aa: CASSDMGLAGFQFF
len: 14; d_gene: -; v_gene: TRBV7-3; j_gene: TRBJ2-2; abundance: -; CDR3nt: TGTGCCAGCACTATGAGGGGGGGATCCGGGGAGCTGTTTTTT; CDR3aa: CASTMRGGSGELFF
len: 14; d_gene: -; v_gene: TRBV14; j_gene: TRBJ1-5; abundance: -; CDR3nt: TGTGCCAGCAGCCAAGGGGGCCTCGGGCAGCCCCAGCATTTT; CDR3aa: CASSQGGLGQPQHF
len: 14; d_gene: TRBD1; v_gene: TRBV7-9; j_gene: TRBJ2-3; abundance: -; CDR3nt: TGTGCCAGCAGCTGGTCTCAGGGGGCAGATACGCAGTATTTT; CDR3aa: CASSWSQGADTQYF
len: 16; d_gene: TRBD2; v_gene: TRBV25-1; j_gene: TRBJ2-7; abundance: -; CDR3nt: TGTGCCAGCAGTGAGTCCGTAGCGGGGGGCCCCTACGAGCAGTACTTC; CDR3aa: CASSESVAGGPYEQYF
len: 15; d_gene: -; v_gene: TRBV30; j_gene: TRBJ1-3; abundance: -; CDR3nt: TGTGCCTGGAGTTTCCAGACTGCGGGGGGAAACACCATATATTTT; CDR3aa: CAWSFQTAGGNTIYF
len: 17; d_gene: -; v_gene: TRBV7-8; j_gene: TRBJ2-7; abundance: -; CDR3nt: TGTGCCAGCAGCTTAGTAGGGGCAGGGGCGGCCTCCTACGAGCAGTACTTC; CDR3aa: CASSLVGAGAASYEQYF
len: 14; d_gene: -; v_gene: TRBV7-8; j_gene: TRBJ2-5; abundance: -; CDR3nt: TGTGCCAGCAGCCATACCGGCCAGGGCGAGACCCAGTACTTC; CDR3aa: CASSHTGQGETQYF
len: 15; d_gene: -; v_gene: TRBV10-3; j_gene: TRBJ2-2; abundance: -; CDR3nt: TGTGCCATCAGTGAGGAGAGTGCGGGCACCGGGGAGCTGTTTTTT; CDR3aa: CAISEESAGTGELFF
len: 15; d_gene: TRBD1; v_gene: TRBV6-5; j_gene: TRBJ1-2; abundance: -; CDR3nt: TGTGCCAGCAGTTACACCGGGACAGGGGTACATGGCTACACCTTC; CDR3aa: CASSYTGTGVHGYTF
len: 15; d_gene: -; v_gene: TRBV4-2; j_gene: TRBJ1-1; abundance: -; CDR3nt: TGTGCCAGCAGCCTCCAAGGTGGAGTGAACACTGAAGCTTTCTTT; CDR3aa: CASSLQGGVNTEAFF
len: 15; d_gene: TRBD2; v_gene: TRBV10-2; j_gene: TRBJ2-3; abundance: -; CDR3nt: TGCGCCAGCGGGTCTTGGCGGGGGTTCACAGATACGCAGTATTTT; CDR3aa: CASGSWRGFTDTQYF
len: 17; d_gene: TRBD2; v_gene: TRBV28; j_gene: TRBJ2-7; abundance: -; CDR3nt: TGTGCCAGCAGTTTCCCCGGGGCTAGCGGAGAAAGTCGCGAGCAGTACTTC; CDR3aa: CASSFPGASGESREQYF
len: 16; d_gene: -; v_gene: TRBV15; j_gene: TRBJ2-7; abundance: -; CDR3nt: TGTGCCACCAGCAGAGATTACTTTCTGCGGGATTACGAGCAGTACTTC; CDR3aa: CATSRDYFLRDYEQYF
len: 14; d_gene: -; v_gene: TRBV5-1; j_gene: TRBJ1-2; abundance: -; CDR3nt: TGCGCCAGCAGCTTGGAGGCCGCGGACTATGGCTACACCTTC; CDR3aa: CASSLEAADYGYTF
len: 12; d_gene: -; v_gene: TRBV28; j_gene: TRBJ2-7; abundance: -; CDR3nt: TGTGCCAGCATAAAGCAGGGCTACGAGCAGTACTTC; CDR3aa: CASIKQGYEQYF
len: 15; d_gene: TRBD2; v_gene: TRBV5-4; j_gene: TRBJ2-7; abundance: -; CDR3nt: TGTGCCAGCAGCTTAGGGACTAGCAAAACCTACGAGCAGTACTTC; CDR3aa: CASSLGTSKTYEQYF
len: 14; d_gene: TRBD2; v_gene: TRBV7-9; j_gene: TRBJ2-1; abundance: -; CDR3nt: TGTGCCAGCAGCGCCCGGACTAGCTACAATGAGCAGTTCTTC; CDR3aa: CASSARTSYNEQFF
len: 14; d_gene: -; v_gene: TRBV5-4; j_gene: TRBJ2-7; abundance: -; CDR3nt: TGTGCCAGCAGCTTCGGGGATAGCTCCTACGAGCAGTACTTC; CDR3aa: CASSFGDSSYEQYF
len: 16; d_gene: TRBD2; v_gene: TRBV12-5; j_gene: TRBJ2-4; abundance: few; CDR3nt: TGTGTCCGGTCAGCTGCGGGAGTCGAGCCCAAAAACATTCAGTACTTC; CDR3aa: CVRSAAGVEPKNIQYF
len: 13; d_gene: TRBD1; v_gene: TRBV29-1; j_gene: TRBJ1-4; abundance: -; CDR3nt: TGCAGCGTTGACGCACAGGGGGACGAAAAACTGTTTTTT; CDR3aa: CSVDAQGDEKLFF
len: 15; d_gene: TRBD2; v_gene: TRBV6-6; j_gene: TRBJ2-2; abundance: -; CDR3nt: TGTGCCAGCAGTTCGAGGACTAGTCTCTCCGGGGAGCTGTTTTTT; CDR3aa: CASSSRTSLSGELFF
len: 16; d_gene: -; v_gene: TRBV5-4; j_gene: TRBJ2-5; abundance: -; CDR3nt: TGTGCCAGCAGCTTGTTGGGCTCGGGAGTGCAAGAGACCCAGTACTTC; CDR3aa: CASSLLGSGVQETQYF
len: 13; d_gene: -; v_gene: TRBV12-5; j_gene: TRBJ1-1; abundance: -; CDR3nt: TGTGCTAGTGGTTTGTCCGGGTTCGGGGAAGCTTTCTTT; CDR3aa: CASGLSGFGEAFF
len: 15; d_gene: -; v_gene: TRBV4-1; j_gene: TRBJ1-1; abundance: -; CDR3nt: TGCGCCAGCAGCCAAACCCACGGACAGCTCGGAGAAGCTTTCTTT; CDR3aa: CASSQTHGQLGEAFF
len: 14; d_gene: -; v_gene: TRBV6-4; j_gene: TRBJ1-1; abundance: -; CDR3nt: TGTGCCAGCAGTTCAGGGCCCGCGAACACTGAAGCTTTCTTT; CDR3aa: CASSSGPANTEAFF
len: 15; d_gene: -; v_gene: TRBV25-1; j_gene: TRBJ1-4; abundance: -; CDR3nt: TGTGCCAGCAGTGAGGGAGGGTGGACTAATGAAAAACTGTTTTTT; CDR3aa: CASSEGGWTNEKLFF
len: 12; d_gene: -; v_gene: TRBV5-1; j_gene: TRBJ1-2; abundance: -; CDR3nt: TGCGCCAGCAGCTTGGGAGACTATGGCTACACCTTC; CDR3aa: CASSLGDYGYTF
len: 11; d_gene: TRBD1; v_gene: TRBV4-1; j_gene: TRBJ2-7; abundance: -; CDR3nt: TGCGCCAGCAGCCCCCGACAGGGGGGGTACTTC; CDR3aa: CASSPRQGGYF
len: 16; d_gene: -; v_gene: TRBV7-3; j_gene: TRBJ1-3; abundance: -; CDR3nt: TGTGCCAGCAGCTTAAATGGCATGAACTCTGGAAACACCATATATTTT; CDR3aa: CASSLNGMNSGNTIYF
len: 13; d_gene: TRBD1; v_gene: TRBV19; j_gene: TRBJ1-1; abundance: -; CDR3nt: TGTGCCAGTAGCCCGACAGGGGTTTCTGAAGCTTTCTTT; CDR3aa: CASSPTGVSEAFF